This entry lists 31 T cell receptor beta chains sequenced from one sample in a study of sequential checkpoint blockade in melanoma. Produced via immunoSEQ multiplex PCR; TCRdb's table is partial and in-frame only. The sample records thousands of clones, roughly 87% being singletons. Indicated treatment: randomized to nivolumab then ipilimumab (arm A) or the reverse (arm B). This sample comprised CD8+ T cells sorted from blood (inferred from file names), obtained from a patient given nivolumab and ipilimumab in sequence. The origin of the receptors is a human donor with melanoma.

This rearrangement joins TRBV7-9 to TRBJ2-5, with no clear D. Trimming took off 3 bases at V and 0 bases at J, with 8 bases between the two ends. There are 14 residues in the CDR3. The V gene's germline CDR1 is SEHNR and CDR2 FQNEAQ (reference sequence). The DNA of the CDR3 is TGTGCCAGCAGCTTTGAGCTGTACCAAGAGACCCAGTACTTC. It specifies CASSFELYQETQYF.

The J gene is TRBJ2-1, the V gene TRBV7-2, with a weak D call TRBD2 (5 bases). Germline loops: CDR1 SGHTA, CDR2 FQGNSA. The CDR3 runs 14 residues. The germline V and J ends were trimmed by 1 base and 5 bases, with 9 bases remaining between them. The CDR3 loop is CASSLVARHNEQFF. The CDR3 DNA is TGTGCCAGCAGCTTAGTAGCGCGACACAATGAGCAGTTCTTC.

The sample holds one count of this clone. This sequence joins TRBV4-1 and TRBJ2-3; 7 nucleotides agree with TRBD1. Germline loops: CDR1 MGHRA, CDR2 YSYEKL. J lost 10 bases, V lost 1 base, and 2 bases had no gene match. The CDR3 is made up of 12 amino acids. As DNA, the CDR3 is TGCGCCAGCAGCCAAGGAACAGGGGCGCAGTATTTT. Its protein is CASSQGTGAQYF.

This clone was seen only a few times. This chain connects TRBV27 to TRBJ2-3; TRBD1 is a possible D gene (6 bases). V lost 5 bases and J lost 5, with 11 bases in between. The CDR3 totals 13 residues. CDR1 and CDR2 from the germline V gene are MNHEY and SMNVEV (reference sequence). The CDR3 region has the DNA TGTGCCAGCAGTCGACAGGACCTAGATACGCAGTATTTT. It translates to CASSRQDLDTQYF.

This chain joins TRBV28 and TRBJ2-1; 8 positions match TRBD2. From germline, CDR1 is MDHEN and CDR2 SYDVKM. The CDR3 sequence is 15 residues long. With V trimmed by 6 bases and J by 6 bases, 10 bases remained unmatched. The CDR3 loop is CASRATPTSGNEQFF. For the CDR3, the DNA is TGTGCCAGCAGAGCGACACCCACTAGCGGCAATGAGCAGTTCTTC.

This chain joins TRBV14 and TRBJ2-3; D unresolved. Germline V lookup: CDR1 SGHDN, CDR2 FVKESK. CDR3 length equals 14 residues. Trimming shortened V by 0 bases and J by 7 bases, and 11 bases separated the two germline ends. CDR3 nucleotide sequence: TGTGCCAGCAGCCAAGAAGAAGCGTTCTATACGCAGTATTTT. Translated: CASSQEEAFYTQYF.

The chain recombines TRBV7-3 with TRBJ2-1; 8 positions match TRBD2. J lost 8 bases, V lost 5 bases, and 11 bases had no gene match. The CDR3 totals 15 residues. Looked up from germline, CDR1 is SGHTA and CDR2 is FQGTGA. The CDR3 sequence is CASSITGLEVHEQFF. In nucleotides, the CDR3 is TGTGCCAGCAGCATTACGGGACTAGAGGTCCATGAGCAGTTCTTC.

The V gene is TRBV7-6, the J gene TRBJ2-1, with D unclear. Germline-derived CDR1 and CDR2 are SGHVS and FNYEAQ. V was pared by 2 bases and J by 8 bases, with 7 bases between. The CDR3 has 12 amino acids. The DNA for the CDR3 is TGTGCCAGCAGCTTAATTTCCGATGAGCAGTTCTTC. Its protein is CASSLISDEQFF.

This clone was recorded once. V and J are TRBV5-4 and TRBJ1-1; D remains ambiguous. Germline V gene sequence: CDR1 SGHNT, CDR2 YYREEE (reference sequence). The CDR3 covers 12 residues. Trimming took 2 bases from V and 4 from J, leaving 6 bases between them. The CDR3 DNA reads TGTGCCAGCAGCTTCCGGGGCACTGAAGCTTTCTTT. Translation: CASSFRGTEAFF.

The chain combines TRBV29-1 with TRBJ2-1; D perhaps matches TRBD2 (6 bases). CDR1 is SQVTM, CDR2 ANQGSEA, per germline. Trimming took 4 bases from V and 5 from J, leaving 9 bases between them. There are 12 residues in the CDR3. Here the CDR3 DNA reads TGCAGCGTTGTTAGCGGCCACAATGAGCAGTTCTTC. This translates into CSVVSGHNEQFF.

This chain links TRBV7-3 with TRBJ1-1; TRBD1 aligns across 9 bases. Germline V gene data show CDR1 as SGHTA and CDR2 as FQGTGA. The CDR3 loop spans 14 amino acids. The V gene end was trimmed by 5 bases and the J gene end by 6 bases; junction bases not matched to a gene: 7. The CDR3 nucleotides read TGTGCCAGCAGCACCCTGGACAGGGGCGCTGAAGCTTTCTTT. Residues: CASSTLDRGAEAFF. The variable domain in full, completed from reference TRBV7-3 and TRBJ1-1, reads GAGVSQTPSNKVTEKGKYVELRCDPISGHTALYWYRQSLGQGPEFLIYFQGTGAADDSGLPNDRFFAVRPEGSVSTLKIQRTERGDSAVYLCASSTLDRGAEAFFGQGTRLTVV.

The table lists this clone with a count of one. The V and J genes are TRBV2 and TRBJ2-7; 12 nucleotides agree with TRBD2. The CDR3 consists of 17 residues. CDR1 and CDR2 from the germline V gene are SNHLY and FYNNEI. V was clipped by 4 bases and J by 1 base; unmatched bases: 8. This CDR3 reads CASSGLAGVNLSYEQYF. In nucleotides, the CDR3 is TGTGCCAGCAGTGGACTAGCGGGAGTAAATCTGTCCTACGAGCAGTACTTC.

The chain is built from TRBV19 and TRBJ1-1, with D perhaps matching TRBD1 (6 bases). This CDR3 spans 15 amino acids. The V gene's germline CDR1 is LNHDA and CDR2 SQIVND (reference sequence). V shed 3 bases and J shed 5 bases, with 16 bases lying between them. CDR3: CASSIHRAGVTEAFF. CDR3 sequence (DNA): TGTGCCAGTAGTATTCACAGGGCGGGTGTGACTGAAGCTTTCTTT. Variable domain in full (rest from reference TRBV19 and TRBJ1-1): DGGITQSPKYLFRKEGQNVTLSCEQNLNHDAMYWYRQDPGQGLRLIYYSQIVNDFQKGDIAEGYSVSREKKESFPLTVTSAQKNPTAFYLCASSIHRAGVTEAFFGQGTRLTVV.

The chain links TRBV7-6 to TRBJ2-2; D not resolved. The V end lost 3 bases, the J end lost 6 bases, and 5 bases lay between the germline ends. Germline V gene lookup returns CDR1 SGHVS and CDR2 FNYEAQ. The CDR3 is 12 amino acids. In DNA form, the CDR3 reads TGTGCCAGCAGCTTCAGGCCCGGGGAGCTGTTTTTT. Protein: CASSFRPGELFF.

This clone has more than one count but fewer than ten. V and J are TRBV6-4 and TRBJ2-1, with 8 bases aligning to TRBD2. CDR3 length equals 15 residues. Per the germline V gene, CDR1 is MRHNA and CDR2 is SNTAGT. V shed 3 bases and J 9 bases; nucleotides not matched to a gene: 10. CDR3 sequence reads: CASSDSGTSSAEQFF. DNA of the CDR3: TGTGCCAGCAGTGATTCGGGGACTAGTAGCGCTGAGCAGTTCTTC.

In its sample, this clone was seen once. This sequence joins TRBV11-2 and TRBJ2-7; TRBD1 is a possible D gene (5 bases). V lost 2 bases to trimming and J lost 2 bases, with 10 bases between them. Germline CDR1 and CDR2: SGHAT and FQNNGV. The CDR3 is 14 amino acids. For the CDR3, the DNA is TGTGCCAGCAGCTTATGGGGCGGCCCCTACGAGCAGTACTTC. Its translation is CASSLWGGPYEQYF.

The CDR3 loop is CAIYGTSGSDTGELFF. CDR3 bases: TGTGCCATCTACGGGACTAGCGGGAGTGATACCGGGGAGCTGTTTTTT. The chain uses TRBV10-3 and TRBJ2-2, with 14 bases aligning to TRBD2. This CDR3 contains 16 residues. The J segment lost 5 bases and the V segment lost 8 bases, leaving 7 bases of the junction unmatched. Per germline, CDR1 ENHRY and CDR2 SYGVKD.

The rearrangement joins TRBV27 to TRBJ2-1, with TRBD2 identical over 9 bases. Unmatched junction bases numbered 14, after V lost 5 bases and J lost 6 bases. This CDR3 contains 17 residues. CDR1 and CDR2 (germline): MNHEY, SMNVEV (reference sequence). DNA of the CDR3: TGTGCCAGCAGTGACCTCGGGGCGGGAGGGCCCCCCAATGAGCAGTTCTTC. Protein sequence: CASSDLGAGGPPNEQFF.

The J gene is TRBJ2-2, the V gene TRBV7-3, with 9 bases fitting TRBD1. CDR3 length: 12 residues. Trimming at V came to 8 bases and at J to 9 bases, leaving 4 bases not matched to a gene. From germline, CDR1 is SGHTA and CDR2 FQGTGA. DNA for the CDR3: TGTGCCAGCTCGGGACAGGGCAGGGAGCTGTTTTTT. Its translation is CASSGQGRELFF.

This sequence joins TRBV19 and TRBJ1-6; the D is unclear. Trimming pared 9 bases from V and 6 bases from J, leaving 21 bases between. The germline CDR1 and CDR2 sequences are LNHDA and SQIVND (reference sequence). The CDR3 is 16 residues long. The DNA of the CDR3 is TGTGCCAGCAGAATCCGAGACGGGAAATCTAATTCACCCCTCCACTTT. Protein: CASRIRDGKSNSPLHF.

A few counts support this clone. The chain couples TRBV27 to TRBJ1-5; TRBD1 matches 8 bases. The CDR3 contains 16 residues. Per germline, CDR1 MNHEY and CDR2 SMNVEV (reference sequence). The trim removed 6 bases at V and 1 base at J, leaving 8 bases unmatched. CDR3 sequence: CASSRYAGGSNQPQHF. The DNA of the CDR3 is TGTGCCAGCAGCCGCTATGCAGGGGGCAGCAATCAGCCCCAGCATTTT.

This clone was seen just once. This sequence joins TRBV7-9 and TRBJ1-2, with a tentative D call TRBD1 (6 bases). The V gene's germline CDR1 is SEHNR and CDR2 FQNEAQ (reference sequence). The CDR3 is made up of 14 amino acids. Trimming took 5 bases from V and 5 from J, leaving 15 bases between them. The CDR3 bases are TGTGCCAGCAGCGGATTGACAGGCGGGTATGGCTACACCTTC. Translated: CASSGLTGGYGYTF.

The gene calls are TRBV15 and TRBJ1-2, with a tentative D call TRBD1 (6 bases). V was shortened by 0 bases and J by 10 bases, with 18 bases between the two germline ends. Germline assignment: CDR1 LNHNV and CDR2 YYDKDF (reference sequence). The CDR3 length is 15 residues. CDR3: CATSRDTQGPWDYTF. The CDR3, as DNA: TGTGCCACCAGCAGAGACACGCAGGGGCCTTGGGACTACACCTTC.

The CDR3 reads CASSFGTVPYEQYF. CDR3 DNA: TGTGCCAGCAGTTTTGGGACAGTCCCCTACGAGCAGTACTTC. This chain links TRBV28 with TRBJ2-7, with 7 bases aligning to TRBD1. The V segment lost 3 bases and the J segment 2 bases; nucleotides outside the gene matches: 4. CDR1 and CDR2 (germline): MDHEN, SYDVKM. This CDR3 is built from 14 residues.

The J gene is TRBJ2-5, the V gene TRBV7-3, with TRBD2 identical over 8 bases. The V gene's germline CDR1 is SGHTA and CDR2 FQGTGA. The CDR3 extends over 15 amino acids. Trimming at V came to 0 bases and at J to 5 bases, leaving 5 bases not matched to a gene. CDR3 sequence reads: CASSLTAGGGETQYF. CDR3 nucleotides: TGTGCCAGCAGCTTAACCGCGGGAGGTGGCGAGACCCAGTACTTC. The full variable domain, its missing parts supplied by reference TRBV7-3 and TRBJ2-5, is GAGVSQTPSNKVTEKGKYVELRCDPISGHTALYWYRQSLGQGPEFLIYFQGTGAADDSGLPNDRFFAVRPEGSVSTLKIQRTERGDSAVYLCASSLTAGGGETQYFGPGTRLLVL.

As concerns this clone: Other DNA sequences in this specimen translate into the identical CDR3. The chain couples TRBV7-9 to TRBJ2-7; 8 bases match TRBD2. The CDR3 has 15 amino acids. Unmatched junction bases numbered 12, after V lost 4 bases and J lost 7 bases. Germline V gene sequence: CDR1 SEHNR, CDR2 FQNEAQ (reference sequence). The CDR3 nucleotides are TGTGCCAGCAGCTACGGGCTAGCGGGTCCCTGGGAGCAGTACTTC. This codes for CASSYGLAGPWEQYF.

This chain links TRBV9 with TRBJ2-3; 8 bases match TRBD1. Unmatched junction bases numbered 8, after V lost 2 bases and J lost 6 bases. This CDR3 region has 15 residues. Germline CDR1 and CDR2: SGDLS and YYNGEE. CDR3 nucleotide sequence: TGTGCCAGCAGCGTGCAGGGGGCTGAGACGGATACGCAGTATTTT. Translated, it gives CASSVQGAETDTQYF.

The rearrangement joins TRBV19 to TRBJ2-1, with TRBD2 matching 7 bases. With 0 bases clipped from V and 0 bases from J, the junction kept 5 bases outside the gene matches. CDR1 is LNHDA and CDR2 is SQIVND in the germline V gene (reference sequence). The CDR3 sequence is 17 residues long. CDR3 region: CASSIDPAGSSYNEQFF. CDR3 nucleotide sequence: TGTGCCAGTAGTATAGACCCAGCGGGAAGCTCCTACAATGAGCAGTTCTTC.

This chain joins TRBV4-3 and TRBJ2-5; D is undetermined. The CDR3 runs 13 residues. Germline V gives CDR1 LGHNA, CDR2 YSLEER. Trimming left V 0 bases short and J 2 bases short, with 4 bases between. The CDR3 protein is CASSQDRQETQYF. The CDR3 DNA follows: TGCGCCAGCAGCCAAGATAGACAAGAGACCCAGTACTTC.

About this clone itself: The sample has other DNA sequences that encode this CDR3 too. This rearrangement joins TRBV27 to TRBJ2-1, with a weak D call TRBD1 (6 bases). This CDR3 has 16 amino acids. Germline V gene sequence: CDR1 MNHEY, CDR2 SMNVEV (reference sequence). The V gene lost 0 bases and the J gene lost 0 bases, with 9 bases spanning the gap. CDR3 sequence (DNA): TGTGCCAGCAGTTTATCGCAGGGGTTCTCCTACAATGAGCAGTTCTTC. Translating it yields CASSLSQGFSYNEQFF.

The rearrangement joins TRBV4-1 to TRBJ2-1; D is possibly TRBD2 (6 bases). The CDR3 has 17 residues. Germline CDR1 MGHRA, CDR2 YSYEKL. V lost 4 bases and J lost 5, with 21 bases in between. The CDR3 loop is CASSRKLIGGPDNEQFF. The CDR3 DNA sequence: TGCGCCAGCAGCCGAAAACTGATAGGAGGGCCTGACAATGAGCAGTTCTTC.